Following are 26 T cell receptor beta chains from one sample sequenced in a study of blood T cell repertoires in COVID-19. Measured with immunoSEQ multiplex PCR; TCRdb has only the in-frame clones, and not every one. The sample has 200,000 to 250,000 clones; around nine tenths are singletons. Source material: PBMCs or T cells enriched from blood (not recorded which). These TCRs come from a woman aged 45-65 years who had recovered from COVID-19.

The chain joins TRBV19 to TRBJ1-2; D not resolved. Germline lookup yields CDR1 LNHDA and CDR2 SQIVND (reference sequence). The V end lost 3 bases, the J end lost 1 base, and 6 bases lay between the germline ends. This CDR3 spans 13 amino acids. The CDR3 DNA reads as TGTGCCAGTAGTATTGAGGGTAACTATGGCTACACCTTC. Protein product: CASSIEGNYGYTF.

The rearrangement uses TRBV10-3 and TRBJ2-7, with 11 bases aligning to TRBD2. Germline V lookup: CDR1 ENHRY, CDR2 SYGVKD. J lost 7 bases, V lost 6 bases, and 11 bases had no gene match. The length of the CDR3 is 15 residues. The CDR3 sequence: CAIREASGRSHEQYF. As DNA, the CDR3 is TGTGCCATCAGAGAGGCTAGCGGGAGGTCACATGAGCAGTACTTC.

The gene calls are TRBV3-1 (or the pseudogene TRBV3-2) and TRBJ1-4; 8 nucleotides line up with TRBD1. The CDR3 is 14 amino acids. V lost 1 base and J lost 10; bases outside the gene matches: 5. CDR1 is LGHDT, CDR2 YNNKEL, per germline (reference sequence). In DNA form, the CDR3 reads TGTGCCAGCAGCCAAGTGCCAGGGGGCGGAAAACTGTTTTTT. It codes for CASSQVPGGGKLFF.

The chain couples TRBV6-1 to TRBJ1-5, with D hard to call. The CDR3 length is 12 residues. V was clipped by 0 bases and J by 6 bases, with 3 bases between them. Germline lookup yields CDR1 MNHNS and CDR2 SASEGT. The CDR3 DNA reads TGTGCCAGCAGTGAAGCCCTTCAGCCCCAGCATTTT. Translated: CASSEALQPQHF.

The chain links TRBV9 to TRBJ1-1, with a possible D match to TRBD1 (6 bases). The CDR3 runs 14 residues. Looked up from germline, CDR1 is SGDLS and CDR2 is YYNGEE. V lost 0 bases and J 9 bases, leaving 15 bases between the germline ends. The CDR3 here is CASSVGGAGAKAFF. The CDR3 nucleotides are TGTGCCAGCAGCGTAGGAGGGGCAGGGGCGAAAGCTTTCTTT.

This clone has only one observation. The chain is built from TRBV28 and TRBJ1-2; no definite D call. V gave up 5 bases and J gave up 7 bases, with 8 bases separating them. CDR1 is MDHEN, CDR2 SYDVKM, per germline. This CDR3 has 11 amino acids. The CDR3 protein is CASSTTSGYTF. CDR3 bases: TGTGCCAGCAGTACCACCAGTGGCTACACCTTC.

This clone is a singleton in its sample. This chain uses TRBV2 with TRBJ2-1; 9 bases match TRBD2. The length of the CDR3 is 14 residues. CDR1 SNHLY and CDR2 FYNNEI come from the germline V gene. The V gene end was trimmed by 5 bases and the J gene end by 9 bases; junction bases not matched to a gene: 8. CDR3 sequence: CASSLAGASGEQFF. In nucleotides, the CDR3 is TGTGCCAGCAGTTTAGCGGGAGCGTCCGGTGAGCAGTTCTTC.

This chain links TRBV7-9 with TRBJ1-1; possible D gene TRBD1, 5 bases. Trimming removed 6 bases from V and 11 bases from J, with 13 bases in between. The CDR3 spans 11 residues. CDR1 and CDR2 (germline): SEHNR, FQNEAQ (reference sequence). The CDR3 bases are TGTGCCAGCAGTGGTGCCCACAGGGCTTTCTTT. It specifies CASSGAHRAFF.

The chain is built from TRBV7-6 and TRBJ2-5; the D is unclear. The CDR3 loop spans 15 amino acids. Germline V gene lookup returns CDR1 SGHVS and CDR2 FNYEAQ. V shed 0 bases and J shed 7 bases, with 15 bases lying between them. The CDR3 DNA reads TGTGCCAGCAGCTTAGCAAGCGCCCTCACCGGGACCCAGTACTTC. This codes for CASSLASALTGTQYF.

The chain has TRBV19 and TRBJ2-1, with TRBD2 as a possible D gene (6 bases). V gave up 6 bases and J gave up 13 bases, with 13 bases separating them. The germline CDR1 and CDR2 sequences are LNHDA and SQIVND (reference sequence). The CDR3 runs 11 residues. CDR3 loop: CASRSREDQFF. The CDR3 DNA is TGTGCCAGTAGGTCCAGGGAGGATCAGTTCTTC.

The CDR3 sequence: CASSLLSGVYGYTF. The CDR3 bases are TGTGCCAGCAGTTTATTATCAGGGGTCTATGGCTACACCTTC. The chain recombines TRBV28 with TRBJ1-2; perhaps TRBD1 as D (6 bases). CDR1 and CDR2 from the germline V gene are MDHEN and SYDVKM. Deletions cut 1 base from V and 4 bases from J, with 10 bases between. The CDR3 runs 14 residues.

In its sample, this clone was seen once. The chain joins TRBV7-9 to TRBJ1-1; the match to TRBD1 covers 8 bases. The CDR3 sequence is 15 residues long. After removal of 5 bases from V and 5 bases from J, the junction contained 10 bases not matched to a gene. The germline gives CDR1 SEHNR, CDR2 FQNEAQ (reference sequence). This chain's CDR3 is CASSPSGQGATEAFF. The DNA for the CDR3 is TGTGCCAGCAGCCCCTCGGGGCAGGGGGCGACTGAAGCTTTCTTT.

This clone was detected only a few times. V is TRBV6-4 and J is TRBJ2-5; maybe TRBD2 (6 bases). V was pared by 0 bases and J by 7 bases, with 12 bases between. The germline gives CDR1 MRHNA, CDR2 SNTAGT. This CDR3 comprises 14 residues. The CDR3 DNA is TGTGCCAGCAGTGACTCGATTAGCGGCACGACCCAGTACTTC. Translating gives CASSDSISGTTQYF.

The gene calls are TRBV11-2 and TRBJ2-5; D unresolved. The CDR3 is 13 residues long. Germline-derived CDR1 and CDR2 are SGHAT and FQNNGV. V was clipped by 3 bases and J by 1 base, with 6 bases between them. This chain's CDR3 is CASSFTAQETQYF. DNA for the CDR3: TGTGCCAGCAGCTTTACAGCCCAAGAGACCCAGTACTTC.

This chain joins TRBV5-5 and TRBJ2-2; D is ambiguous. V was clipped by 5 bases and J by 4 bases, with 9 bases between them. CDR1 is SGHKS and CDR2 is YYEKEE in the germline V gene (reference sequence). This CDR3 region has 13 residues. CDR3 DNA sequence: TGTGCCAGCAGTAGCTACGTCACCGGGGAGCTGTTTTTT. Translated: CASSSYVTGELFF.

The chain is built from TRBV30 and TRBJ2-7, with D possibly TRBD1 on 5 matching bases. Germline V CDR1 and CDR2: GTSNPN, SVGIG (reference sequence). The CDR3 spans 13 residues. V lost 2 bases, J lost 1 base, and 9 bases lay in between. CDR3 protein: CAWSPGKSYEQYF. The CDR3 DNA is TGTGCCTGGAGTCCAGGGAAGTCCTACGAGCAGTACTTC.

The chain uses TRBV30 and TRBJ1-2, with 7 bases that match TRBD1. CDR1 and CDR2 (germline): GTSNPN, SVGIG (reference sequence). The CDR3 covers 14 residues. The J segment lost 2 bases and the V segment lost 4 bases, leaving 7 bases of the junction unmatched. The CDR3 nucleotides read TGTGCCTGGATCGTAGGGGGCCTAAACTATGGCTACACCTTC. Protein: CAWIVGGLNYGYTF. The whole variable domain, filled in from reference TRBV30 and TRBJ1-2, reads SQTIHQWPATLVQPVGSPLSLECTVEGTSNPNLYWYRQAAGRGLQLLFYSVGIGQISSEVPQNLSASRPQDRQFILSSKKLLLSDSGFYLCAWIVGGLNYGYTFGSGTRLTVV.

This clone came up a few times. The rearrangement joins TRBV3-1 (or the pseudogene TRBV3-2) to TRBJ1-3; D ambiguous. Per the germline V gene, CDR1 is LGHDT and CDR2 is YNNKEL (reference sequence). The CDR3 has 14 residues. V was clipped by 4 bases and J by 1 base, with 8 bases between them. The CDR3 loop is CASSPRYSGNTIYF. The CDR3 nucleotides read TGTGCCAGCAGCCCCAGGTATTCTGGAAACACCATATATTTT.

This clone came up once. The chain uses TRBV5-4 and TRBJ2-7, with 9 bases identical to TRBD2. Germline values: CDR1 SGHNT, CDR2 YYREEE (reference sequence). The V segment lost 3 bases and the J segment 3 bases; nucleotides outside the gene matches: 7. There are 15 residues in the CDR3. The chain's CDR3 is CASSSPTSGVYEQYF. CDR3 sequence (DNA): TGTGCCAGCAGCTCGCCGACTAGCGGAGTCTACGAGCAGTACTTC.

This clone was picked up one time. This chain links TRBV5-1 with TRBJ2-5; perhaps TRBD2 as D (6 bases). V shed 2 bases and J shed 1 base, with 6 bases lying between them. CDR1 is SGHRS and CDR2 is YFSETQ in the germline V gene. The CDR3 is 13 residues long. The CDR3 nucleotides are TGCGCCAGCAGCTTCGGGGGCCAAGAGACCCAGTACTTC. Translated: CASSFGGQETQYF.

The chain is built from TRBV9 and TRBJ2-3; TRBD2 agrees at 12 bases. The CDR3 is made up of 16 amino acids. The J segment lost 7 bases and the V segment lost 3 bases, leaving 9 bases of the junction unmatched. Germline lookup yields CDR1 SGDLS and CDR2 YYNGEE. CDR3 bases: TGTGCCAGCAGCGGTCCGACTAGCGGGAGTCTCAATACGCAGTATTTT. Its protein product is CASSGPTSGSLNTQYF.

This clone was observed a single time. CDR3 nucleotide sequence: TGTGCCAGCAGCTCCCAGCGTCCGGAAAATGAGCAGTTCTTC. Its protein is CASSSQRPENEQFF. The genes are TRBV13 and TRBJ2-1, with unresolved D. V was shortened by 4 bases and J by 7 bases, with 14 bases between the two germline ends. The CDR3 has 14 amino acids. Germline CDR1 PRHDT, CDR2 FYEKMQ (reference sequence).

The CDR3 here is CASSDRGPLSYEQYF. The CDR3 region has the DNA TGTGCCAGCAGCGATAGGGGGCCCCTATCCTACGAGCAGTACTTC. V gene TRBV7-9 combines with J gene TRBJ2-7; 7 nucleotides agree with TRBD1. V gave up 5 bases and J gave up 1 base; unmatched junction bases: 8. Germline V gene lookup returns CDR1 SEHNR and CDR2 FQNEAQ (reference sequence). This CDR3 region has 15 residues.

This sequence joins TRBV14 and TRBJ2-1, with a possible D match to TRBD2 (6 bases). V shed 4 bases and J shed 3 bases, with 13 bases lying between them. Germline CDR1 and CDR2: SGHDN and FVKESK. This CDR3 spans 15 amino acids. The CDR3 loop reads CASSPLGGDYNEQFF. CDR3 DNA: TGTGCCAGCAGCCCGCTCGGCGGGGACTACAATGAGCAGTTCTTC.

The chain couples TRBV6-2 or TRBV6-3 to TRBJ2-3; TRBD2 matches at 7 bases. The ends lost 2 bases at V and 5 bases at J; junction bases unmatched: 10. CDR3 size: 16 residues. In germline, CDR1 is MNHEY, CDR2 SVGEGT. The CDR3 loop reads CASSYNAWEGRDTQYF. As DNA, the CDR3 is TGTGCCAGCAGTTACAACGCGTGGGAGGGCAGAGATACGCAGTATTTT.

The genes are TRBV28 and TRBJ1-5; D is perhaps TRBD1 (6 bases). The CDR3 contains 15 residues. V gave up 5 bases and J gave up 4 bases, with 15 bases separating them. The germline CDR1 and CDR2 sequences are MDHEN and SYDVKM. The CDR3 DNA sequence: TGTGCCAGCAGTCCTTGGGACATTGGAAATCAGCCCCAGCATTTT. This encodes CASSPWDIGNQPQHF.